The clone carrying this TCR beta chain was recorded a few times. Its target is not known. For each extraction, RNA and DNA were obtained together from 20-30 mg of unsorted bulk tissue. Chronic HBV infection was present, with no prior treatment. The CDR3 covers 11 residues. Between the trimmed V and J ends, which lost 8 bases and 4 bases, there was a span of 8 bases. From germline, CDR1 is MNHEY and CDR2 SMNVEV (reference sequence). The record originates from a study of tumor-infiltrating lymphocytes in primary liver carcinoma. In the study overall: Regardless of tissue type, samples showed similar yields of roughly 3.65 to 8 million productive TCRbeta reads.

Study outcomes and limitations: Tumor specimens were characterized by a significantly higher top-250-clone fraction than blood (p = 0.039). Tumor-adjacent and tumor-blood pairs shared less of their repertoires than tumor region pairs shared.

TCR beta cDNA was reverse-transcribed from about 550 ng of total RNA. The reaction used a constant-region primer and ProtoScript II reverse transcriptase. ARM-PCR was slightly modified, and three nested multiplex PCR rounds with it gave rise to the TCR beta libraries. For roughly 10 cycles apiece, the opening two PCR rounds ran with TRBV1-TRBV30 forward primers and a C-beta reverse primer. TCRdb analysed the multiplex PCR reads with MiXCR anew, one entry per CDR3 protein. In the table there are about 43,000 distinct CDR3 sequences, about three quarters of which are singletons. This sequence was found in a man between 35 and 55 years old with primary liver carcinoma and hepatitis B virus infection. The sample comprised liver tumor tissue from sampling region 2. Subset given: tumor region T2, inferior pole. The V gene is TRBV27, the J gene TRBJ1-1; D gene unclear. CDR3 DNA: TGTGCCAGCGCGGGTCTCACTGAAGCTTTCTTT. Protein: CASAGLTEAFF.